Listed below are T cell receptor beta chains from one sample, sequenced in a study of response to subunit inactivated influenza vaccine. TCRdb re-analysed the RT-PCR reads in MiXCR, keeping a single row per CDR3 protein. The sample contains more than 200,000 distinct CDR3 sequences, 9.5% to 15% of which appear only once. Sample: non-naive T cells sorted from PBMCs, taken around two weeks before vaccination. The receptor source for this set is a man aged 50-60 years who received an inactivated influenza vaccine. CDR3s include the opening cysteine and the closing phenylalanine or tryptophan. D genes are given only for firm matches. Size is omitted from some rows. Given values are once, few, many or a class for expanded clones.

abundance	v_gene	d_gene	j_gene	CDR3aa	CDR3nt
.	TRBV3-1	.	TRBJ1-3	CASSEQGNTIYF	TGTGCCAGCAGCGAGCAGGGAAACACCATATATTTT
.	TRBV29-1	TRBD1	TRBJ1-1	CSVARGLGEAFF	TGCAGCGTTGCCAGGGGGCTTGGTGAAGCTTTCTTT
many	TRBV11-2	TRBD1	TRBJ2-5	CASSKGQQETQYF	TGTGCCAGCAGCAAGGGACAGCAAGAGACCCAGTACTTC
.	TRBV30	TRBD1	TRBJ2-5	CAWSVVGQGVDQYF	TGTGCCTGGAGTGTAGTTGGCCAGGGGGTGGACCAGTACTTC
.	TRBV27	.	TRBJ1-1	CASSKREESEAFF	TGTGCCAGCAGTAAAAGAGAGGAATCTGAAGCTTTCTTT
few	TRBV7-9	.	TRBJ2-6	CASSLALGANVLTF	TGTGCCAGCAGCTTAGCGCTTGGGGCCAACGTCCTGACTTTC
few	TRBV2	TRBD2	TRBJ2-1	CASPKVGRDEQFF	TGTGCCAGCCCCAAGGTGGGGAGGGATGAGCAGTTCTTC
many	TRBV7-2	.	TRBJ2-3	CASSFMGSTDTQYF	TGTGCCAGCAGCTTTATGGGGTCCACAGATACGCAGTATTTT
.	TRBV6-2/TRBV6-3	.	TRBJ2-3	CASSYESRRPVFTDTQYF	TGTGCCAGCAGTTACGAGTCAAGAAGACCAGTCTTCACAGATACGCAGTATTTT
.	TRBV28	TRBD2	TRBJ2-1	CASSERGTYNERFF	TGTGCCAGCAGTGAGCGGGGCACCTACAATGAGCGGTTCTTC
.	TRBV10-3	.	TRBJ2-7	CAISELAVNYEQYF	TGTGCCATCAGTGAGCTTGCCGTAAACTACGAGCAGTACTTC
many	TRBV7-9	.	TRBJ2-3	CASRLGTDTQYF	TGTGCCAGCAGACTAGGCACAGATACGCAGTATTTT
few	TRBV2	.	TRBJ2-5	CASSGPQGAETQYF	TGTGCCAGCAGTGGACCACAGGGCGCGGAGACCCAGTACTTC
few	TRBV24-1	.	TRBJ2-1	CATSDFSRWNEQFF	TGTGCCACCAGTGATTTTTCACGCTGGAATGAGCAGTTCTTC
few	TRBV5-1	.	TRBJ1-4	CASNDGGLSEKLFF	TGCGCCAGCAACGATGGGGGGTTGTCTGAAAAACTGTTTTTT
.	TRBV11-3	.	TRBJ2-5	CASSFGTRETQYF	TGTGCCAGCAGCTTCGGGACGCGGGAGACCCAGTACTTC
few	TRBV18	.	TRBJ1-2	CASSLGQSPNYGYTF	TGTGCCAGCTCACTTGGGCAGTCCCCTAACTATGGCTACACCTTC
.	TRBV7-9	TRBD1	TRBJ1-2	CASSLNRDSRAGYTF	TGTGCCAGCAGCCTCAACCGGGACAGCAGGGCTGGCTACACCTTC
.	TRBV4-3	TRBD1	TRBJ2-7	CASSQLPGQGYEQYF	TGCGCCAGCAGCCAACTTCCGGGACAGGGGTACGAGCAGTACTTC
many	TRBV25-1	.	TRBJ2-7	CASSDRVHEQYF	TGTGCCAGCAGTGATAGGGTGCACGAGCAGTACTTC
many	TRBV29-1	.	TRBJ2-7	CSVRELSYEQYF	TGCAGCGTCAGGGAACTCTCCTACGAGCAGTACTTC
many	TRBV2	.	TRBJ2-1	CASSPGPGGNNEQFF	TGTGCCAGCAGCCCCGGCCCCGGGGGTAACAATGAGCAGTTCTTC
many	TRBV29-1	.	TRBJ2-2	CSVASQGPHGELFF	TGCAGCGTTGCTTCCCAGGGCCCACACGGGGAGCTGTTTTTT
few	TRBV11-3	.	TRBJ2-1	CASSLDGLNNNEQFF	TGTGCCAGCAGCTTAGATGGGCTCAACAACAATGAGCAGTTCTTC
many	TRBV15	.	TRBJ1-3	CATSAQRSGNTIYF	TGTGCCACCAGTGCACAGCGCTCTGGAAACACCATATATTTT
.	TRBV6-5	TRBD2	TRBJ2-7	CASSYGSGMAVYEQYF	TGTGCCAGCAGTTACGGAAGCGGGATGGCGGTTTACGAGCAGTACTTC
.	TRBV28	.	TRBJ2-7	CANSFGDSYEQYF	TGTGCCAACAGTTTTGGTGACTCCTACGAGCAGTACTTC